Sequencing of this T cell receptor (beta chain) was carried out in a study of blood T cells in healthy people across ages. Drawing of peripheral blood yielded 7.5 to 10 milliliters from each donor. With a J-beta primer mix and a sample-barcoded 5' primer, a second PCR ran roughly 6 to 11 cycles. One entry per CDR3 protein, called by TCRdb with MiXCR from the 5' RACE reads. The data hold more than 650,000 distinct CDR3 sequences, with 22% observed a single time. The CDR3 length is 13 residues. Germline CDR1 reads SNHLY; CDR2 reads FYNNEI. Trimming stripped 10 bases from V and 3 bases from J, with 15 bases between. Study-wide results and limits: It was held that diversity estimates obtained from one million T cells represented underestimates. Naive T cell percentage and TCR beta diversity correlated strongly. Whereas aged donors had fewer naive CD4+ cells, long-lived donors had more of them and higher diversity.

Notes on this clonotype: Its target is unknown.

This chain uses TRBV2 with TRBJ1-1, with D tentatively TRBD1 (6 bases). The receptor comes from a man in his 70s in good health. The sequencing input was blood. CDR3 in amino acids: CAIRTTGDTEAFF. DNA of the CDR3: TGTGCCATCAGGACGACAGGTGACACTGAAGCTTTCTTT.